This record looks at one TCR beta chain sequence and its context. Other DNA sequences of this sample code for an identical CDR3. The data stem from a study of blood T cell repertoires in COVID-19. Looking at the study overall: COVID-19 samples from acute and convalescent phases originated in the United States, Italy and Spain.

Germline CDR1 reads MDHEN; CDR2 reads SYDVKM. V was pared by 6 bases and J by 4 bases, with 8 bases of the junction left unmatched. The CDR3 runs to 16 residues. Only in-frame clones appear in the TCRdb table, and some are missing; sequencing was by immunoSEQ multiplex PCR. This table holds 150,000 to 200,000 clones, around 83% found once. The sample comprised peripheral blood. The J gene is TRBJ2-3, the V gene TRBV28; 12 positions match TRBD2. The sequence derives from a human donor in a cohort sampled during active COVID-19. The CDR3 loop is CASRPGLAGRSDTQYF. The DNA of the CDR3 is TGTGCCAGCAGACCAGGACTAGCGGGAAGGTCAGATACGCAGTATTTT. Drawing the rest from reference TRBV28 and TRBJ2-3, the complete variable domain is DVKVTQSSRYLVKRTGEKVFLECVQDMDHENMFWYRQDPGLGLRLIYFSYDVKMKEKGDIPEGYSVSREKKERFSLILESASTNQTSMYLCASRPGLAGRSDTQYFGPGTRLTVL.